One and the same sample provided the 4 T cell receptor beta chains below, sequenced in a study of neurological immune-mediated disorders. MiXCR, applied by TCRdb to the 5' RACE reads, yields one record per CDR3 protein. This sample yields over 65,000 distinct CDR3 sequences, of which around a tenth are seen a single time; 1.7% belongs to the top ten. Sequencing was performed on PBMCs. The receptors shown here come from a man aged 45-65 years in good health.

This clonotype occurred many times. This chain joins TRBV24-1 and TRBJ2-1; 10 bases agree with TRBD1. Germline loops: CDR1 KGHDR, CDR2 SFDVKD. Trimming cost V 4 bases and J 2 bases; bases outside gene matches: 10. The CDR3 is 18 residues long. CDR3 sequence: CATSDPSSGTGAYNEQFF. The CDR3 region has the DNA TGTGCCACCAGTGACCCCTCATCCGGGACAGGGGCCTACAATGAGCAGTTCTTC.

This clonotype showed up many times. The rearrangement uses TRBV28 and TRBJ2-3, with D uncertain. With 7 bases removed from V and 0 bases from J, the gap between germline ends came to 11 bases. The CDR3 totals 14 residues. The germline V gene encodes CDR1 MDHEN and CDR2 SYDVKM. The CDR3 here is CASTSRRSTDTQYF. The DNA for the CDR3 is TGTGCCAGCACCTCCAGGCGCAGCACAGATACGCAGTATTTT.

This clonotype was observed at least ten times. The chain is built from TRBV6-1 and TRBJ2-1, with D possibly TRBD1 on 6 matching bases. The CDR3 has 16 amino acids. The V end lost 5 bases, the J end lost 2 bases, and 16 bases lay between the germline ends. Looked up from germline, CDR1 is MNHNS and CDR2 is SASEGT. The CDR3 DNA follows: TGTGCCAGCAGTCCGAACAGGGTTAACCCCTACAATGAGCAGTTCTTC. It encodes CASSPNRVNPYNEQFF.

This clonotype was detected ten times or more. The gene calls are TRBV20-1 and TRBJ2-1; TRBD2 agrees at 12 bases. The germline V gene has CDR1 DFQATT and CDR2 SNEGSKA (reference sequence). This CDR3 is 13 amino acids long. Written as DNA, the CDR3 is TGCAGCCTTCTAGCGGGAGGGCCCAATGAGCAGTTCTTC. Translation gives CSLLAGGPNEQFF.